The 15 T cell receptor beta chains below were found in one sample sequenced in a study of shared clonotypes between healthy human individuals. Sequencing was performed with immunoSEQ multiplex PCR; in TCRdb, only in-frame clones are kept and a portion is missing. In the table there are approximately 710,000 clones, roughly 87% of which are singletons. The sequencing sample was made of memory CD8+ T cells from PBMCs. Indicated subset: CD45RO+ cells pooled with CCR7-negative TemRA cells. The receptors stem from a man between 18 and 29 years old in good health. Some clones in this sample may be carry-over from other donors' samples.

V is TRBV6-6 and J is TRBJ2-2, with no clear D. Germline assignment: CDR1 MNHNY and CDR2 SVGAGI (reference sequence). V was pared by 5 bases and J by 7 bases, with 8 bases between. CDR3 length: 12 residues. The CDR3 spells CASSLTVGELFF. The CDR3 DNA follows: TGTGCCAGCAGTCTGACCGTCGGGGAGCTGTTTTTT.

V is TRBV27 and J is TRBJ2-7; 10 nucleotides align to TRBD2. Germline V gene lookup returns CDR1 MNHEY and CDR2 SMNVEV (reference sequence). Losses at the gene ends were 4 bases for V and 4 bases for J; bases not matched to a gene: 10. The CDR3 runs to 16 residues. CDR3 in DNA: TGTGCCAGCAGTTCAACCCCGGGACTAGCGATATACGAGCAGTACTTC. Its translation: CASSSTPGLAIYEQYF.

CDR3 DNA sequence: TGTGCCAGCAGCTTACAATGGAGTTCCTACAATGAGCAGTTCTTC. Encoded protein: CASSLQWSSYNEQFF. This sequence joins TRBV11-1 and TRBJ2-1; no clear D. CDR3 length: 15 residues. The V gene lost 2 bases and the J gene lost 1 base, with 9 bases spanning the gap. The germline CDR1 and CDR2 sequences are SGHAT and FQDESV (reference sequence). The variable domain in full, completed from reference TRBV11-1 and TRBJ2-1, reads EAEVAQSPRYKITEKSQAVAFWCDPISGHATLYWYRQILGQGPELLVQFQDESVVDDSQLPKDRFSAERLKGVDSTLKIQPAELGDSAMYLCASSLQWSSYNEQFFGPGTRLTVL.

This clone was seen a few times. V gene TRBV15 combines with J gene TRBJ1-4; 12 bases are shared with TRBD1. The V and J ends lost 3 bases and 8 bases, in that order; junction bases with no gene match: 4. The CDR3 is made up of 15 amino acids. Germline V gives CDR1 LNHNV, CDR2 YYDKDF (reference sequence). CDR3 loop: CATSSKGTGGEKLFF. The DNA for the CDR3 is TGTGCCACCAGCAGTAAGGGGACAGGGGGCGAAAAACTGTTTTTT.

The genes are TRBV5-1 and TRBJ1-2, with 8 bases that match TRBD1. This CDR3 spans 16 amino acids. Trimming at V came to 3 bases and at J to 0 bases, leaving 7 bases not matched to a gene. The germline gives CDR1 SGHRS, CDR2 YFSETQ. CDR3: CASSSEETGANYGYTF. The DNA for the CDR3 is TGCGCCAGCAGCTCGGAAGAGACAGGGGCTAACTATGGCTACACCTTC. Full variable domain (rest looked up from reference TRBV5-1 and TRBJ1-2): KAGVTQTPRYLIKTRGQQVTLSCSPISGHRSVSWYQQTPGQGLQFLFEYFSETQRNKGNFPGRFSGRQFSNSRSEMNVSTLELGDSALYLCASSSEETGANYGYTFGSGTRLTVV.

This sequence joins TRBV6-5 and TRBJ2-5; no clear D gene. Trimming took 0 bases from V and 7 from J, leaving 15 bases between them. Germline CDR1 MNHEY, CDR2 SVGAGI. The CDR3 sequence is 15 residues long. Here the CDR3 reads CASSYSDGPPGTQYF. The CDR3 DNA is TGTGCCAGCAGTTACTCTGATGGTCCGCCGGGGACCCAGTACTTC.

The chain couples TRBV27 to TRBJ2-7; D might be TRBD1 or TRBD2, each matching 6 bases. Per germline, CDR1 MNHEY and CDR2 SMNVEV (reference sequence). The CDR3 contains 16 residues. Trimming took 6 bases from V and 3 from J, leaving 21 bases between them. Here the CDR3 DNA reads TGTGCCAGCAGATCCAGTTGGAGGGGGGCGGGCTACGAGCAGTACTTC. It yields the protein CASRSSWRGAGYEQYF.

The chain is built from TRBV9 and TRBJ2-2; D is tentatively TRBD1 or TRBD2 (5 bases each). Between the trimmed V and J ends, which lost 3 bases and 1 base, there was a span of 10 bases. The germline CDR1 and CDR2 sequences are SGDLS and YYNGEE. The CDR3 consists of 15 residues. CDR3 DNA sequence: TGTGCCAGCAGCGCCTGGGACGGGAACACCGGGGAGCTGTTTTTT. It codes for CASSAWDGNTGELFF.

The gene calls are TRBV5-5 and TRBJ2-5; D is undetermined. The germline CDR1 and CDR2 sequences are SGHKS and YYEKEE (reference sequence). The CDR3 consists of 16 residues. The V end was cut by 0 bases, the J end by 4 bases, with 16 bases between. This chain's CDR3 is CASSLGRRPSGETQYF. The DNA of the CDR3 is TGTGCCAGCAGCTTGGGGCGGCGTCCGTCGGGAGAGACCCAGTACTTC. Full variable domain (outside the CDR3, taken from reference TRBV5-5 and TRBJ2-5): DAGVTQSPTHLIKTRGQQVTLRCSPISGHKSVSWYQQVLGQGPQFIFQYYEKEERGRGNFPDRFSARQFPNYSSELNVNALLLGDSALYLCASSLGRRPSGETQYFGPGTRLLVL.

The V and J genes are TRBV11-2 and TRBJ2-7; D gene uncertain. Germline V gene sequence: CDR1 SGHAT, CDR2 FQNNGV. V was shortened by 5 bases and J by 1 base, with 21 bases between the two germline ends. The CDR3 has 17 amino acids. The CDR3 here is CASSRSLQFVQSYEQYF. The CDR3 bases are TGTGCCAGCAGCCGCAGCCTCCAATTTGTACAATCCTACGAGCAGTACTTC.

This chain joins TRBV29-1 and TRBJ2-1; D gene unclear. The CDR3 consists of 11 residues. V dropped 2 bases and J dropped 9 bases, with 8 bases sitting between them. CDR1 is SQVTM, CDR2 ANQGSEA, per germline. CDR3 in DNA: TGCAGCGTTGAATGGGGTAGTGAGCAGTTCTTC. Protein: CSVEWGSEQFF.

The chain links TRBV5-6 to TRBJ2-5, with D perhaps matching TRBD1 (7 bases). Germline CDR1 is SGHDT and CDR2 is YYEEEE. V gave up 4 bases and J gave up 5 bases, with 15 bases separating them. CDR3 length: 14 amino acids. In nucleotides, the CDR3 is TGTGCCAGCAGCCTGGAGGGGGCGCGGGAGACCCAGTACTTC. Its protein product is CASSLEGARETQYF.

The V gene is TRBV27, the J gene TRBJ2-2; possibly TRBD2 for D (6 bases). The V gene's germline CDR1 is MNHEY and CDR2 SMNVEV (reference sequence). The V and J ends lost 5 bases and 1 base respectively, with 11 bases between them. The CDR3 extends over 15 amino acids. The CDR3 nucleotides are TGTGCCAGCAGTCGGACTATCTTGAACACCGGGGAGCTGTTTTTT. Translation gives CASSRTILNTGELFF.

This clone was detected once. V is TRBV4-1 and J is TRBJ2-1; TRBD2 matches at 7 bases. This CDR3 is 17 amino acids long. Per the germline V gene, CDR1 is MGHRA and CDR2 is YSYEKL. Trimming took 4 bases from V and 0 from J; bases not matched to a gene: 9. The CDR3 coding sequence is TGCGCCAGCAGCCGCCAACTAGCGCCGAGCTCCTACAATGAGCAGTTCTTC. As protein: CASSRQLAPSSYNEQFF.

The chain carries TRBV6-5 and TRBJ2-7, with D perhaps TRBD1 or TRBD2 (6 bases each). Trimming left V 0 bases short and J 5 bases short, with 11 bases between. Germline loops: CDR1 MNHEY, CDR2 SVGAGI. The length of the CDR3 is 14 residues. CDR3 nucleotide sequence: TGTGCCAGCAGTTACTCGCCGGGGGCGGACGAGCAGTACTTC. Its protein product is CASSYSPGADEQYF.